This entry features one T cell receptor (beta chain) sequence. These data are taken from a study of blood T cell repertoires in COVID-19. Looking at the study overall: Acute and convalescent COVID-19 samples came from the United States, Italy and Spain.

With 2 bases removed from V and 1 base from J, the gap between germline ends came to 11 bases. The CDR3 runs to 15 residues. From germline, CDR1 is LGHDT and CDR2 YNNKEL (reference sequence). Seattle patient enrollment occurred during active infection, with longitudinal follow-up thereafter. Libraries were prepared by immunoSEQ multiplex PCR; TCRdb keeps only in-frame clonotypes and omits some of them. The sample lists 150,000 to 200,000 clones; 85% to 95% were seen once. The V and J genes are TRBV3-1 (or the pseudogene TRBV3-2) and TRBJ1-2; no firm D call. Specimen: peripheral blood. This receptor was obtained from a woman in her fifties or sixties with COVID-19, enrolled during active disease. The CDR3 protein is CASSQPGLFNYGYTF. CDR3 in DNA: TGTGCCAGCAGCCAACCCGGACTATTTAACTATGGCTACACCTTC.